One and the same sample provided the 8 T cell receptor beta chains below, sequenced in a study of CD8+ T cells in alopecia areata. RNA was isolated and reverse transcribed to cDNA, the sequencing template. Here immunoSEQ multiplex PCR was the method, and the copy in TCRdb shows in-frame clones only, minus some. The sample has 150,000 to 190,000 clones, about 53% seen once. The sample in question was CD8+ T cells sorted from blood, obtained at week 0. The source of these receptors is a human donor with alopecia areata.

V is TRBV7-2 and J is TRBJ2-3; 7 nucleotides align to TRBD1. Germline CDR1 and CDR2: SGHTA and FQGNSA. The V segment lost 4 bases and the J segment 6 bases; nucleotides outside the gene matches: 13. This CDR3 contains 16 residues. CDR3 sequence reads: CASSSVHRGPADTQYF. CDR3 DNA: TGTGCCAGCAGCTCCGTACACAGGGGCCCCGCGGATACGCAGTATTTT.

This clone showed up many times. The V call is TRBV23-1, the J call TRBJ2-1; unclear D gene. TRBV23-1 counts as an open reading frame of uncertain function. V lost 11 bases and J 8 bases, leaving 13 bases between the germline ends. CDR3 length: 11 amino acids. The CDR3 here is CAYPRFYEQFF. The CDR3 nucleotides are TGCGCCTACCCGAGGTTTTATGAGCAGTTCTTC.

This clone has only a few counts. V usage is TRBV4-3 and J usage is TRBJ1-2, with D perhaps TRBD1 (5 bases). This CDR3 is built from 15 residues. Germline assignment: CDR1 LGHNA and CDR2 YSLEER. Trimming shortened V by 0 bases and J by 2 bases, and 10 bases separated the two germline ends. The CDR3 region has the DNA TGCGCCAGCAGCCAAGAATTCCCAGGGAACTATGGCTACACCTTC. It codes for CASSQEFPGNYGYTF.

The V call is TRBV10-3, the J call TRBJ2-7; D tentatively reads TRBD1 or TRBD2 (5 bases each). V lost 0 bases, J lost 6 bases, and 15 bases lay in between. Germline lookup yields CDR1 ENHRY and CDR2 SYGVKD. This CDR3 is 15 amino acids long. For the CDR3, the DNA is TGTGCCATCAGTGAGTCGACCCGGGACGAGACCGAGCAGTACTTC. Translated, it gives CAISESTRDETEQYF.

This chain links TRBV6-5 with TRBJ2-1, with a weak D call TRBD1 (5 bases). CDR3 length: 15 amino acids. Germline V lookup: CDR1 MNHEY, CDR2 SVGAGI. V was cut by 6 bases and J by 4 bases, with 16 bases left in between. The CDR3: CASSKSRVLYNEQFF. In DNA, the CDR3 is TGTGCCAGCAGCAAGTCCAGGGTGCTTTACAATGAGCAGTTCTTC.

This chain uses TRBV30 with TRBJ1-4; D is ambiguous. V dropped 5 bases and J dropped 7 bases, with 11 bases sitting between them. Germline CDR1 is GTSNPN and CDR2 is SVGIG (reference sequence). This CDR3 has 12 residues. The CDR3 is CAWSGMGEKLFF. CDR3 nucleotide sequence: TGTGCCTGGTCCGGGATGGGTGAAAAACTGTTTTTT.

V and J are TRBV7-9 and TRBJ1-5; possible D gene TRBD1, 6 bases. Germline values: CDR1 SEHNR, CDR2 FQNEAQ (reference sequence). Trimming left V 5 bases short and J 4 bases short, with 12 bases between. This CDR3 spans 14 amino acids. CDR3 amino acids: CASSHGGGNQPQHF. The DNA for the CDR3 is TGTGCCAGCAGCCATGGAGGGGGAAATCAGCCCCAGCATTTT.

This clone turned up a few times. The chain has TRBV29-1 and TRBJ1-1, with D hard to call. This CDR3 has 11 residues. Germline V gene data show CDR1 as SQVTM and CDR2 as ANQGSEA. Deletions cut 6 bases from V and 5 bases from J, with 10 bases between. The CDR3 bases are TGCAGCGTACCCTCGGGTACTGAAGCTTTCTTT. It specifies CSVPSGTEAFF.